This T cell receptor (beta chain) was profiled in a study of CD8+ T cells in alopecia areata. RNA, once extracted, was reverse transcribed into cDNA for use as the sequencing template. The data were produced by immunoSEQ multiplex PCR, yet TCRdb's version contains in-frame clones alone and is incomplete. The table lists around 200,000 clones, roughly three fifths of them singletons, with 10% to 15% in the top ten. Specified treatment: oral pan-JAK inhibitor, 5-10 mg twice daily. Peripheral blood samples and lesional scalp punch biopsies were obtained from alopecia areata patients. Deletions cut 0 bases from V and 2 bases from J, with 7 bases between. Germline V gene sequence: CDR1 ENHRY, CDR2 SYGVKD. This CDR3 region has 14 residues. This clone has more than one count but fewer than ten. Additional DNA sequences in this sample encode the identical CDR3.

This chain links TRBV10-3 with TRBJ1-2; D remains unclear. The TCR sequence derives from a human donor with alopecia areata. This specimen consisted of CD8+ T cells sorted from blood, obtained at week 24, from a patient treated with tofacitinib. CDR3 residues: CAISESTLNYGYTF. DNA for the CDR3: TGTGCCATCAGTGAGTCGACTCTGAACTATGGCTACACCTTC.